This T cell receptor beta chain stems from a study of a mutant IDH1 vaccine in newly diagnosed glioma. Study as a whole: In weeks 1, 3, 5, 7, 11, 15, 19 and 23, patients were vaccinated. Vaccination was launched 4-6 weeks after radiotherapy alone, or with temozolomide cycles. Patients were pretreated with radiotherapy, temozolomide, or both, mostly both.

The time point: week 11, during vaccination. Vaccination used 300 ug of mutant IDH1 20-mer peptide per dose, with topical imiquimod. Each astrocytoma in the donors was new, WHO grade 3 or 4, IDH1-mutant and ATRX-lost. Concerning this clone itself: Its antigen is not identified.

Trimming removed 2 bases from V and 2 bases from J, with 9 bases in between. The CDR3 is made up of 14 amino acids. Per the germline V gene, CDR1 is MNHEY and CDR2 is SVGAGI. Clones were sequenced by immunoSEQ multiplex PCR, and TCRdb holds only the in-frame ones, with some missing. The table records roughly 22,000 clones, roughly 86% of them present only once. The input for sequencing was PBMCs, taken from a glioma patient whose treatment included an IDH1 peptide vaccine. V and J are TRBV6-5 and TRBJ1-2; D is possibly TRBD1 (5 bases). The sequence came from a woman aged 40-49 years with glioma. The CDR3 DNA sequence: TGTGCCAGCAGTTACGGGGGACCGAACTATGGCTACACCTTC. Encoded protein: CASSYGGPNYGYTF.